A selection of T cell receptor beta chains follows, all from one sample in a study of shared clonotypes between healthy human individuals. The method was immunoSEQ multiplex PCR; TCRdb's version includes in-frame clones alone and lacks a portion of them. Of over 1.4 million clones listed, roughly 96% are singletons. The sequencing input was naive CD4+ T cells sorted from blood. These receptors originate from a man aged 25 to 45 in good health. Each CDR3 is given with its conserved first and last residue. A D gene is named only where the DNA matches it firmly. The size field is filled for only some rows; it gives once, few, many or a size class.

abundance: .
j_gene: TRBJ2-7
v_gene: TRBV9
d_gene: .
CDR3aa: CASSVTDGSYEQYF
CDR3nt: TGTGCCAGCAGCGTTACCGACGGGAGCTACGAGCAGTACTTC

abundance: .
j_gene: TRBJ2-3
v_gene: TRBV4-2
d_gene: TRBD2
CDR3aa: CASTPRVGTSGVKRTDTQYF
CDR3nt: TGTGCCAGCACCCCAAGGGTGGGGACTAGCGGTGTTAAGCGCACAGATACGCAGTATTTT

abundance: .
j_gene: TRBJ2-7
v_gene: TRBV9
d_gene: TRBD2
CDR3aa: CASSLSGTSGSYEQYF
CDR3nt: TGTGCCAGCAGCCTCTCCGGGACTAGCGGGAGTTACGAGCAGTACTTC

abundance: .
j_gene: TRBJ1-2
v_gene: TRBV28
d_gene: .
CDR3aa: CASRSGGTASCTF
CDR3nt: TGTGCCAGCAGATCCGGGGGGACCGCGAGCTGCACCTTC

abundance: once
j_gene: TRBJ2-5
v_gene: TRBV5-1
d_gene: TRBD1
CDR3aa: CASSLRAGGIETQYF
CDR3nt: TGCGCCAGCAGCTTAAGGGCAGGGGGAATTGAGACCCAGTACTTC

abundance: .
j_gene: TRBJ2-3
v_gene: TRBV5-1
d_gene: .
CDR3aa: CASSLSSGDTQYF
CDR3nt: TGCGCCAGCAGCTTGTCCAGCGGAGATACGCAGTATTTT

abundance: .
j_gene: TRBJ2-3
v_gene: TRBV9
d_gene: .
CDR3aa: CASSELARDTQYF
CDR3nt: TGTGCCAGCAGCGAACTCGCTAGAGATACGCAGTATTTT

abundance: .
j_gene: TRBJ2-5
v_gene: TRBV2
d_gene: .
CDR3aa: CASGETQYF
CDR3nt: TGTGCCAGTGGGGAGACCCAGTACTTC

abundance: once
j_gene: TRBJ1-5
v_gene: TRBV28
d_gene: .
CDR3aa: CASSFIRGSGGNQPQHF
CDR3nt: TGTGCCAGCAGTTTTATCCGGGGCTCGGGGGGCAATCAGCCCCAGCATTTT

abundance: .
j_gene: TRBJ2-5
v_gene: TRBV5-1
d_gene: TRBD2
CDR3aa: CASKAGEQETQYF
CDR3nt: TGCGCCTCTAAAGCGGGAGAGCAAGAGACCCAGTACTTC

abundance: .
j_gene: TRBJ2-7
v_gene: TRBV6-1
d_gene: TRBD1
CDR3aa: CASTALDRVPYEQYF
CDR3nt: TGTGCCAGCACGGCTCTGGACAGGGTTCCCTACGAGCAGTACTTC

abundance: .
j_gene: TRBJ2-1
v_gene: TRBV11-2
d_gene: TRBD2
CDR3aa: CASSLGVRLAAYNEQFF
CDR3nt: TGTGCCAGCAGCTTAGGGGTTAGACTAGCAGCGTACAATGAGCAGTTCTTC

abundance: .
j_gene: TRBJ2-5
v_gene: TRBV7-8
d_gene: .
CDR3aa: CASSVTLGMPQETQYF
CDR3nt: TGTGCCAGCAGCGTAACCTTAGGGATGCCCCAAGAGACCCAGTACTTC

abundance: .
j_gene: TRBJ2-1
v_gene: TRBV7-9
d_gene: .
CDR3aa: CASSFYLSSAISEQFF
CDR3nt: TGTGCCAGCAGCTTTTATCTGTCTAGCGCGATTAGTGAGCAGTTCTTC

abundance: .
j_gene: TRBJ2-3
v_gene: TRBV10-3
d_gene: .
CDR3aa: CAIAKGEPDTQYF
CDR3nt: TGTGCCATTGCTAAGGGGGAACCAGATACGCAGTATTTT

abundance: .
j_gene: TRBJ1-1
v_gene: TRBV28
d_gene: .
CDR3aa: CASRGTEAFF
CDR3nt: TGTGCCAGCAGGGGTACTGAAGCTTTCTTT

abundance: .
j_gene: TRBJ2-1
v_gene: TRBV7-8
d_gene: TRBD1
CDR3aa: CASSKNRGRSDEQFF
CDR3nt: TGTGCCAGCAGCAAAAACAGGGGCAGGTCAGATGAGCAGTTCTTC

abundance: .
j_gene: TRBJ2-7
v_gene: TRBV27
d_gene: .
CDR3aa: CASSFLRGGYEQYF
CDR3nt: TGTGCCAGCAGTTTCCTGAGGGGAGGCTACGAGCAGTACTTC

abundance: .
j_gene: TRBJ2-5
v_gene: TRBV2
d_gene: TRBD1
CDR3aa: CASSGGPGQGGKTQYF
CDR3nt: TGTGCCAGCAGTGGGGGACCGGGACAGGGGGGAAAGACCCAGTACTTC

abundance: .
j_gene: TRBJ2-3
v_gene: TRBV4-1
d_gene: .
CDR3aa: CASSPPLAWGTDTQYF
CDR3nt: TGCGCCAGCAGCCCCCCCCTAGCGTGGGGCACAGATACGCAGTATTTT

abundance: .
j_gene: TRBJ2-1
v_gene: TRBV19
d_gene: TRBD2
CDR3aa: CASQPGRRRSGEQFF
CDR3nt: TGTGCCAGTCAACCCGGGAGGAGGCGGTCGGGTGAGCAGTTCTTC

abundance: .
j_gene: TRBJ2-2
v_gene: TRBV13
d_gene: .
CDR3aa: CASSSLIYTGELFF
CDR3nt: TGTGCCAGCAGCTCCCTAATCTACACCGGGGAGCTGTTTTTT

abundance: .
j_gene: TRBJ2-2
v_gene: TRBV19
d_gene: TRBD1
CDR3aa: CASSIVDRDRRELFF
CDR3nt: TGTGCCAGTAGTATAGTAGACAGGGATAGACGGGAGCTGTTTTTT

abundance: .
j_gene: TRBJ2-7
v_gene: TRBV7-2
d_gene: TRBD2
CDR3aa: CASSLVGAGGGYEQYF
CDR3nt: TGTGCCAGCAGCTTAGTAGGGGCGGGAGGGGGATACGAGCAGTACTTC

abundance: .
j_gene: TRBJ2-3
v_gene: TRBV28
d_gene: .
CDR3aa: CASSPQGTVTDTQYF
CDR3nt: TGTGCCAGCAGTCCGCAGGGGACGGTCACAGATACGCAGTATTTT

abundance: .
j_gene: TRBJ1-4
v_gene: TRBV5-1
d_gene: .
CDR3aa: CASSLDTGNEKLFF
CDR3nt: TGCGCCAGCAGCCTTGACACCGGGAATGAAAAACTGTTTTTT

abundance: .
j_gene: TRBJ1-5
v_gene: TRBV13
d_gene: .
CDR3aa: CASSSELPVLRQPQHF
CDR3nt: TGTGCCAGCAGCTCCGAATTACCAGTCCTTCGTCAGCCCCAGCATTTT

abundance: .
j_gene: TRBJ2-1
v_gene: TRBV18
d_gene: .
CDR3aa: CASSWQGGYNEQFF
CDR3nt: TGTGCCAGCTCATGGCAGGGAGGATACAATGAGCAGTTCTTC

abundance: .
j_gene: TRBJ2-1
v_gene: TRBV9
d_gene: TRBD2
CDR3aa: CASSPLAGPSYNEQFF
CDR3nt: TGTGCCAGCAGCCCACTAGCGGGACCTTCCTACAATGAGCAGTTCTTC

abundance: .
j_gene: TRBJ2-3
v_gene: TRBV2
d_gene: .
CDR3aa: CASSEQEFTDTQYF
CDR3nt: TGTGCCAGCAGTGAACAAGAATTCACAGATACGCAGTATTTT

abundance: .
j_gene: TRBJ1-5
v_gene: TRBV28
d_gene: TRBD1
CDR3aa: CASSSPTGGLSNQPQHF
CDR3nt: TGTGCCAGCAGTTCCCCAACAGGGGGCTTGAGCAATCAGCCCCAGCATTTT

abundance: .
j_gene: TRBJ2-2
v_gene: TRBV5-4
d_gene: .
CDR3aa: CASRDRDGELFF
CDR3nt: TGTGCCAGCCGAGACCGGGACGGTGAGCTGTTTTTT

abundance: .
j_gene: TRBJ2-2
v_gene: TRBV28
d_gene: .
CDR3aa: CASSPTAGELFF
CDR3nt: TGTGCCAGCAGTCCTACAGCCGGGGAGCTGTTTTTT

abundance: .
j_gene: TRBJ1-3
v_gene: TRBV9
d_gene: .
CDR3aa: CASSSSPGNTIYF
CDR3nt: TGTGCCAGCAGCTCAAGTCCTGGAAACACCATATATTTT

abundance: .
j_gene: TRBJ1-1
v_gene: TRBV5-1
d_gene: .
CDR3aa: CASSPRRANTEAFF
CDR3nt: TGCGCCAGCAGCCCCCGCAGGGCTAACACTGAAGCTTTCTTT

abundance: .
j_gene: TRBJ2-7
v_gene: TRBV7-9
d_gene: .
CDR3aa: CASSLMAGSEQYF
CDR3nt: TGTGCCAGCAGCTTAATGGCAGGGAGCGAGCAGTACTTC

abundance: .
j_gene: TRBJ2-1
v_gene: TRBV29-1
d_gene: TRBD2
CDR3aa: CSVAGTSSYNEQFF
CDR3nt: TGCAGCGTTGCTGGGACTAGCTCCTACAATGAGCAGTTCTTC

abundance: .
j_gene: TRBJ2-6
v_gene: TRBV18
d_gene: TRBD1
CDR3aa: CASLDRAGANVLTF
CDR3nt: TGTGCCAGCCTTGACAGGGCTGGGGCCAACGTCCTGACTTTC

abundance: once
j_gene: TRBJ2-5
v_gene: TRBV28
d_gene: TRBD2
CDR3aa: CASSSGGIQETQYF
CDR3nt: TGTGCCAGCAGTTCGGGGGGAATCCAAGAGACCCAGTACTTC

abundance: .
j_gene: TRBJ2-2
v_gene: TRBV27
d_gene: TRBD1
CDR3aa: CASREGTAATGELFF
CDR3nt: TGTGCCAGCAGAGAAGGGACAGCCGCCACCGGGGAGCTGTTTTTT

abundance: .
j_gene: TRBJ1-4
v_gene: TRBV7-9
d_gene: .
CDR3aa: CASSPPRGEGEKLFF
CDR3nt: TGTGCCAGCAGCCCGCCGAGGGGCGAGGGTGAAAAACTGTTTTTT

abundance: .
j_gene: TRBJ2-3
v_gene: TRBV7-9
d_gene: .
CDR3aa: CASSLGTIIGDTQYF
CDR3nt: TGTGCCAGCAGCTTAGGGACAATTATCGGGGATACGCAGTATTTT

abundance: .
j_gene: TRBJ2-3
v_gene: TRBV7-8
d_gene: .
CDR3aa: CASSSTDTQYF
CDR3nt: TGTGCCAGCAGTTCGACAGATACGCAGTATTTT

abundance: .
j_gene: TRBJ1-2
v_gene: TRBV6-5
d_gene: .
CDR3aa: CASSYSGNYGYTF
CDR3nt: TGTGCCAGCAGTTACTCAGGGAACTATGGCTACACCTTC

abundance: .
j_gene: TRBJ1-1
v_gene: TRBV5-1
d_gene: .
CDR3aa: CASSLVRQSNTEAFF
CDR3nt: TGCGCCAGCAGCTTGGTGAGACAGTCGAACACTGAAGCTTTCTTT

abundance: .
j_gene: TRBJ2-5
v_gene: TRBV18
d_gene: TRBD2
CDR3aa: CASSPRTSGTGETQYF
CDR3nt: TGTGCCAGCTCACCACGGACTAGCGGGACCGGGGAGACCCAGTACTTC

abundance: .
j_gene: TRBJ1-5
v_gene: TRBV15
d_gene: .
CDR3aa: CATSRDLRQGFNQPQHF
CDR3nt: TGTGCCACCAGCAGAGATCTTAGACAAGGTTTCAATCAGCCCCAGCATTTT

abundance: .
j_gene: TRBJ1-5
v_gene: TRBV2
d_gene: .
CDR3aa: CASSEGAGNQPQHF
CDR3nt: TGTGCCAGCAGTGAAGGGGCAGGGAATCAGCCCCAGCATTTT

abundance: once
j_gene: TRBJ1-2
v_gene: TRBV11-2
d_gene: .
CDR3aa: CASSLASALYGYTF
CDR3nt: TGTGCCAGCAGCTTAGCGTCCGCCCTGTATGGCTACACCTTC

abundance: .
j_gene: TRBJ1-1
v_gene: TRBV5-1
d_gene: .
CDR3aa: CASSPLTVWDTEAFF
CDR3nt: TGCGCCAGCAGCCCATTGACGGTGTGGGACACTGAAGCTTTCTTT

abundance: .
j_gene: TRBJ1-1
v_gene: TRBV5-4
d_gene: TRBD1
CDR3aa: CASSHSPTGEGTEAFF
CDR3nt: TGTGCCAGCAGCCACAGCCCCACAGGGGAGGGCACTGAAGCTTTCTTT

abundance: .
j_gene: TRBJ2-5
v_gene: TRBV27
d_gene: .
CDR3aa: CASSPRGSKETQYF
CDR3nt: TGTGCCAGCAGCCCCCGGGGGAGCAAAGAGACCCAGTACTTC

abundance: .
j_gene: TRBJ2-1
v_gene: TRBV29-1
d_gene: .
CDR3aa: CSASWATPNNEQFF
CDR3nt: TGCAGCGCTAGTTGGGCAACCCCGAACAATGAGCAGTTCTTC

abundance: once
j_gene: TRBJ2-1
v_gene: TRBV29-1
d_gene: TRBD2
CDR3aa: CSVERLAASYNEQFF
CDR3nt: TGCAGCGTTGAACGACTAGCGGCCTCCTACAATGAGCAGTTCTTC

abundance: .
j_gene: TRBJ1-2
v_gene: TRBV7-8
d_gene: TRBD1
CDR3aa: CASSSRWTGRGYTF
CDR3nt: TGTGCCAGCAGCAGTCGATGGACAGGGCGCGGCTACACCTTC

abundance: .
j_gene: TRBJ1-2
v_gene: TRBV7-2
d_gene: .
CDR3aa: CASSLTEFYNYGYTF
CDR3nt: TGTGCCAGCAGCTTAACGGAGTTCTATAACTATGGCTACACCTTC

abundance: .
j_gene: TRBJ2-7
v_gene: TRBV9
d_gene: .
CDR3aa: CASSVATGLLYEQYF
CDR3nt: TGTGCCAGCAGCGTAGCAACAGGACTCCTTTACGAGCAGTACTTC